This passage covers 16 T cell receptor beta chains from one sample sequenced in a study of T cell repertoires in cytomegalovirus infection. MiXCR, applied by TCRdb to the reads, yields one record per CDR3 protein. The sample has more than 650,000 distinct CDR3 sequences; 35% to 45% are singletons. Sequences were obtained from PBMCs. All receptors come from a human donor in good health (CMV status not recorded). Some clones in this sample may be carry-over from other donors' samples.

This clonotype was picked up a small number of times. This chain links TRBV12-3 or TRBV12-4 with TRBJ1-5; unclear D gene. This CDR3 contains 14 residues. The V end lost 1 base, the J end lost 0 bases, and 4 bases lay between the germline ends. CDR3 sequence reads: CASSLEDSNQPQHF. CDR3 sequence (DNA): TGTGCCAGCAGTTTAGAGGATAGCAATCAGCCCCAGCATTTT.

This chain links TRBV6-8 with TRBJ2-3, with TRBD2 matching over 16 bases. J gave up 8 bases and V 6 bases, and 5 bases lay outside the gene matches. This CDR3 spans 15 amino acids. Germline V CDR1 and CDR2: MNHGY, SAAAGT. CDR3 bases: TGTGCCAGCAGCCCCGGGACTAGCGGGAGGGGTACGCAGTATTTT. This codes for CASSPGTSGRGTQYF.

The rearrangement joins TRBV11-3 to TRBJ1-1; TRBD1 is a possible D gene (5 bases). The CDR3 length is 13 residues. Trimming shortened V by 5 bases and J by 3 bases, and 10 bases separated the two germline ends. Germline V gene lookup returns CDR1 SGHNT and CDR2 YENEEA. CDR3: CASSLGTHTEAFF. For the CDR3, the DNA is TGTGCCAGCAGCCTAGGGACTCACACTGAAGCTTTCTTT.

The table lists this clonotype with many counts. The chain is built from TRBV7-9 and TRBJ2-7; no clear D gene. CDR1 SEHNR and CDR2 FQNEAQ come from the germline V gene (reference sequence). The CDR3 has 13 amino acids. Deletions cut 5 bases from V and 4 bases from J, with 12 bases between. Here the CDR3 reads CASSGRERYEQYF. Written as DNA, the CDR3 is TGTGCCAGCAGCGGAAGAGAGAGGTACGAGCAGTACTTC. The entire variable domain, with the rest obtained from reference TRBV7-9 and TRBJ2-7, is as follows: DTGVSQNPRHKITKRGQNVTFRCDPISEHNRLYWYRQTLGQGPEFLTYFQNEAQLEKSRLLSDRFSAERPKGSFSTLEIQRTEQGDSAMYLCASSGRERYEQYFGPGTRLTVT.

This chain links TRBV4-2 with TRBJ2-1, with a tentative D call TRBD2 (6 bases). The ends were cut back, 1 base at V and 7 bases at J, with 11 bases in the middle. From germline, CDR1 is LGHNA and CDR2 YNFKEQ. This CDR3 has 14 amino acids. For the CDR3, the DNA is TGTGCCAGCAGCCAAGGGGTCCGGGGGAATGAGCAGTTCTTC. It translates to CASSQGVRGNEQFF.

The V and J genes are TRBV2 and TRBJ2-1; TRBD2 agrees at 7 bases. The V and J ends lost 6 bases and 5 bases, in that order; junction bases with no gene match: 10. The CDR3 contains 15 residues. Germline values: CDR1 SNHLY, CDR2 FYNNEI. The DNA of the CDR3 is TGTGCCAGCAGCTTCAGCGGGGCGGCAAACAATGAGCAGTTCTTC. It yields the protein CASSFSGAANNEQFF. The variable domain in full, with the rest retrieved from reference TRBV2 and TRBJ2-1, is EPEVTQTPSHQVTQMGQEVILRCVPISNHLYFYWYRQILGQKVEFLVSFYNNEISEKSEIFDDQFSVERPDGSNFTLKIRSTKLEDSAMYFCASSFSGAANNEQFFGPGTRLTVL.

This clonotype turned up a few times. The chain uses TRBV7-2 and TRBJ2-2; D may be TRBD1 or TRBD2 (5 bases each). The CDR3 consists of 16 residues. Deletions cut 0 bases from V and 5 bases from J, with 13 bases between. Germline V gives CDR1 SGHTA, CDR2 FQGNSA. CDR3 sequence (DNA): TGTGCCAGCAGCTTAGCCATGGGGGTTTGGACCGGGGAGCTGTTTTTT. The encoded protein is CASSLAMGVWTGELFF. The complete variable domain, with remaining parts taken from reference TRBV7-2 and TRBJ2-2, reads GAGVSQSPSNKVTEKGKDVELRCDPISGHTALYWYRQSLGQGLEFLIYFQGNSAPDKSGLPSDRFSAERTGGSVSTLTIQRTQQEDSAVYLCASSLAMGVWTGELFFGEGSRLTVL.

The rearrangement joins TRBV30 to TRBJ2-3; D gene unclear. This CDR3 region has 10 residues. The germline CDR1 and CDR2 sequences are GTSNPN and SVGIG (reference sequence). The V end was cut by 2 bases, the J end by 3 bases, with 0 bases between. The CDR3 DNA follows: TGTGCCTGGAGTACAGATACGCAGTATTTT. Translation: CAWSTDTQYF.

This chain connects TRBV12-3 or TRBV12-4 to TRBJ1-3, with D possibly TRBD1 on 6 matching bases. The length of the CDR3 is 15 residues. Trimming removed 5 bases at V and 0 bases at J, with 11 bases between. The CDR3 DNA reads as TGTGCCAGCAGTGTCAGGACAGTCTCTGGAAACACCATATATTTT. Residues: CASSVRTVSGNTIYF.

The V gene is TRBV12-3 or TRBV12-4, the J gene TRBJ2-7; D remains ambiguous. CDR3 length: 17 amino acids. The V and J ends lost 0 bases and 3 bases respectively, with 18 bases between them. CDR3 protein: CASSLALDLRALYEQYF. The CDR3 nucleotides are TGTGCCAGCAGTTTAGCGCTCGACCTAAGGGCCCTCTACGAGCAGTACTTC.

The chain is built from TRBV10-1 and TRBJ2-7; 7 nucleotides line up with TRBD2. Unmatched junction bases numbered 4, after V lost 0 bases and J lost 2 bases. This CDR3 is 15 amino acids long. Germline-derived CDR1 and CDR2 are WNHNN and SYGVQD (reference sequence). The DNA for the CDR3 is TGCGCCAGCAGTGAGTCGAGCGGGGACCCCTACGAGCAGTACTTC. Amino acid sequence: CASSESSGDPYEQYF.

This clonotype was counted only a few times. The gene calls are TRBV28 and TRBJ1-2; 10 bases align to TRBD1. The CDR3 consists of 15 residues. V was pared by 5 bases and J by 7 bases, with 10 bases of the junction left unmatched. Germline V gives CDR1 MDHEN, CDR2 SYDVKM. Here the CDR3 reads CASSHIETGGGGYTF. The CDR3 coding sequence is TGTGCCAGCAGTCATATCGAGACAGGGGGCGGTGGCTACACCTTC.

The V and J genes are TRBV28 and TRBJ1-4, with 8 bases that match TRBD1. CDR1 and CDR2 (germline): MDHEN, SYDVKM. With V trimmed by 6 bases and J by 5 bases, 8 bases remained unmatched. This CDR3 has 15 amino acids. The DNA of the CDR3 is TGTGCCAGCAGCTCGGTGACAGGGGTGAATGAAAAACTGTTTTTT. Translation gives CASSSVTGVNEKLFF.

This clonotype showed up just a few times. J is TRBJ2-2 and V is TRBV27; 8 nucleotides align to TRBD2. The CDR3 loop spans 15 amino acids. V was pared by 5 bases and J by 6 bases, with 8 bases of the junction left unmatched. In germline, CDR1 is MNHEY, CDR2 SMNVEV (reference sequence). The chain's CDR3 is CASSHGTRGSGELFF. In nucleotides, the CDR3 is TGTGCCAGCAGTCACGGGACTAGAGGGTCCGGGGAGCTGTTTTTT.

CDR3 sequence: CASSQIRQMNTEAFF. Written as DNA, the CDR3 is TGTGCCAGCAGTCAAATTCGACAGATGAACACTGAAGCTTTCTTT. The rearrangement links TRBV11-2 to TRBJ1-1; D is possibly TRBD1 (5 bases). Germline lookup yields CDR1 SGHAT and CDR2 FQNNGV. Trimming took off 6 bases at V and 0 bases at J, with 14 bases between the two ends. The CDR3 runs 15 residues.

A few counts support this clonotype. The chain is built from TRBV24-1 and TRBJ2-5; 7 bases fit TRBD1. The germline V gene has CDR1 KGHDR and CDR2 SFDVKD. The CDR3 is 16 amino acids. J lost 5 bases, V lost 4 bases, and 12 bases had no gene match. CDR3 nucleotides: TGTGCCACCAGTGAAGGAGGAGACAGGGCCATTGAGACCCAGTACTTC. Protein sequence: CATSEGGDRAIETQYF.